This TCR beta chain was recorded in a study of OX40 agonist ivuxolimab in advanced cancers. Study-level information: Intravenous ivuxolimab at 0.01 to 10 mg/kg was given to patients every 2 weeks. Overall study results and limits: Low normalized clonal expansion also occurred in some nonresponding patients.

Only in-frame clones appear in the TCRdb table, and some are missing; sequencing was by immunoSEQ multiplex PCR. The sample lists 75,000 to 90,000 clones; 87% were seen once. This clone came up a few times. The antigen is not known. Germline CDR1 is SGHTA and CDR2 is FQGNSA. The ends lost 1 base at V and 5 bases at J; junction bases unmatched: 8. The CDR3 sequence is 17 residues long. Sequencing was performed on CD4+ or CD8+ T cells sorted from blood, taken in a trial of the OX40 agonist ivuxolimab. This TCR derives from an adult with an advanced solid tumor such as melanoma, head and neck, liver or kidney cancer. The V and J genes are TRBV7-2 and TRBJ2-5, with 12 bases aligning to TRBD2. The DNA of the CDR3 is TGTGCCAGCAGCTTAGAGGGCCGACTAGCGGGAGTTGAGACCCAGTACTTC. Its protein product is CASSLEGRLAGVETQYF.